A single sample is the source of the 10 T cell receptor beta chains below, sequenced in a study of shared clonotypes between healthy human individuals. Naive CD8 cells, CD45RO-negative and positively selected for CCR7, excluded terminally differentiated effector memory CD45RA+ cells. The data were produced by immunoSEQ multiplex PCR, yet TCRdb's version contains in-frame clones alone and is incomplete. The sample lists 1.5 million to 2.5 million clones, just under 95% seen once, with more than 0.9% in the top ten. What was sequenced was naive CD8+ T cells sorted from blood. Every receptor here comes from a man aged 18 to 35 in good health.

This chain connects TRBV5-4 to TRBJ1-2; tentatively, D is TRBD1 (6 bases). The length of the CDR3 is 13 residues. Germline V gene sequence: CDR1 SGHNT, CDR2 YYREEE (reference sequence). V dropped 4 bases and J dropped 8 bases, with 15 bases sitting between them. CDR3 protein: CASSSRGGEGYTF. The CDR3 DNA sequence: TGTGCCAGCAGCAGCAGGGGAGGCGAGGGCTACACCTTC.

CDR3 amino acids: CASSFTGETDTQYF. The CDR3 region has the DNA TGTGCCAGCAGTTTTACCGGCGAAACAGATACGCAGTATTTT. The V gene is TRBV27, the J gene TRBJ2-3; no firm D call. V was trimmed by 3 bases and J by 3 bases, leaving 10 bases between them. The CDR3 covers 14 residues. CDR1 is MNHEY, CDR2 SMNVEV, per germline (reference sequence).

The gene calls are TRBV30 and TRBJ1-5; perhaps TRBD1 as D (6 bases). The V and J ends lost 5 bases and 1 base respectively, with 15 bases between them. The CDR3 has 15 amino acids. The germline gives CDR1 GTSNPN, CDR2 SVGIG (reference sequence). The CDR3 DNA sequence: TGTGCCTGGGACCCAGGGGCGGGGAGCAATCAGCCCCAGCATTTT. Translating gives CAWDPGAGSNQPQHF.

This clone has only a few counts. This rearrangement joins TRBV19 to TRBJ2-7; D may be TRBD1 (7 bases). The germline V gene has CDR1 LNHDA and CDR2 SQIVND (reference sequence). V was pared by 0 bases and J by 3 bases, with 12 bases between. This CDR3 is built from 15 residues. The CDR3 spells CASSIDAGQSYEQYF. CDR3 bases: TGTGCCAGTAGTATAGATGCGGGACAGAGCTACGAGCAGTACTTC. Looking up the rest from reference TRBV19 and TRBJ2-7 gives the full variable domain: DGGITQSPKYLFRKEGQNVTLSCEQNLNHDAMYWYRQDPGQGLRLIYYSQIVNDFQKGDIAEGYSVSREKKESFPLTVTSAQKNPTAFYLCASSIDAGQSYEQYFGPGTRLTVT.

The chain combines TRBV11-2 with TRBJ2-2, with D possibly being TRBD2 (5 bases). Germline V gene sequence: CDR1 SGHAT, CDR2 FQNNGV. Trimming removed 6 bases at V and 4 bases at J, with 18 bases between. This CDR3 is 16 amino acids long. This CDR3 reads CASSSRGFSGTGELFF. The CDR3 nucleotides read TGTGCCAGCAGTTCTCGGGGATTTTCGGGCACCGGGGAGCTGTTTTTT.

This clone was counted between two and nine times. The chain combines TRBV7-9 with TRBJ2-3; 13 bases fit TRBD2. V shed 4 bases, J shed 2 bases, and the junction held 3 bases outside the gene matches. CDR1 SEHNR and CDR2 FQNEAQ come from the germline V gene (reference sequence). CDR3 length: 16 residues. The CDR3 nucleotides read TGTGCCAGCAGCTGGACTAGCGGGGGATTCACAGATACGCAGTATTTT. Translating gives CASSWTSGGFTDTQYF.

This CDR3 is CASSPSGLPGEQYF. The CDR3 bases are TGCGCCAGCAGTCCCTCGGGACTACCGGGGGAGCAGTACTTC. The chain has TRBV10-1 and TRBJ2-7; TRBD2 matches at 7 bases. V lost 5 bases, J lost 7 bases, and 11 bases stayed unmatched. The CDR3 is made up of 14 amino acids. Germline V gives CDR1 WNHNN, CDR2 SYGVQD (reference sequence).

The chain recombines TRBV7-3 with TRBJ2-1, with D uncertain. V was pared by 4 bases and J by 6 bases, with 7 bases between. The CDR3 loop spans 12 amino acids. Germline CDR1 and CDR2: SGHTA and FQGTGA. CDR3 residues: CASSSPTNEQFF. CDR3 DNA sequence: TGTGCCAGCAGCTCCCCAACCAATGAGCAGTTCTTC.

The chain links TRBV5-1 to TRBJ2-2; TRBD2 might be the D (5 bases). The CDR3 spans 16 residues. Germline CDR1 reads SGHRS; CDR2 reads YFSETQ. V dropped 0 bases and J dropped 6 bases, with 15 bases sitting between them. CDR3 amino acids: CASSLDSEWPAGELFF. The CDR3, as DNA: TGCGCCAGCAGCTTGGATAGCGAGTGGCCGGCCGGGGAGCTGTTTTTT.

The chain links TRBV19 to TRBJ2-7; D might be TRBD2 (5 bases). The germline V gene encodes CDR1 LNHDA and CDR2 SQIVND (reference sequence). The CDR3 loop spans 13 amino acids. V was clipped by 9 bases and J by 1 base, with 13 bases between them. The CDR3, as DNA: TGTGCCAGCTGTCCACTAGGTTCCTACGAGCAGTACTTC. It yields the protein CASCPLGSYEQYF.